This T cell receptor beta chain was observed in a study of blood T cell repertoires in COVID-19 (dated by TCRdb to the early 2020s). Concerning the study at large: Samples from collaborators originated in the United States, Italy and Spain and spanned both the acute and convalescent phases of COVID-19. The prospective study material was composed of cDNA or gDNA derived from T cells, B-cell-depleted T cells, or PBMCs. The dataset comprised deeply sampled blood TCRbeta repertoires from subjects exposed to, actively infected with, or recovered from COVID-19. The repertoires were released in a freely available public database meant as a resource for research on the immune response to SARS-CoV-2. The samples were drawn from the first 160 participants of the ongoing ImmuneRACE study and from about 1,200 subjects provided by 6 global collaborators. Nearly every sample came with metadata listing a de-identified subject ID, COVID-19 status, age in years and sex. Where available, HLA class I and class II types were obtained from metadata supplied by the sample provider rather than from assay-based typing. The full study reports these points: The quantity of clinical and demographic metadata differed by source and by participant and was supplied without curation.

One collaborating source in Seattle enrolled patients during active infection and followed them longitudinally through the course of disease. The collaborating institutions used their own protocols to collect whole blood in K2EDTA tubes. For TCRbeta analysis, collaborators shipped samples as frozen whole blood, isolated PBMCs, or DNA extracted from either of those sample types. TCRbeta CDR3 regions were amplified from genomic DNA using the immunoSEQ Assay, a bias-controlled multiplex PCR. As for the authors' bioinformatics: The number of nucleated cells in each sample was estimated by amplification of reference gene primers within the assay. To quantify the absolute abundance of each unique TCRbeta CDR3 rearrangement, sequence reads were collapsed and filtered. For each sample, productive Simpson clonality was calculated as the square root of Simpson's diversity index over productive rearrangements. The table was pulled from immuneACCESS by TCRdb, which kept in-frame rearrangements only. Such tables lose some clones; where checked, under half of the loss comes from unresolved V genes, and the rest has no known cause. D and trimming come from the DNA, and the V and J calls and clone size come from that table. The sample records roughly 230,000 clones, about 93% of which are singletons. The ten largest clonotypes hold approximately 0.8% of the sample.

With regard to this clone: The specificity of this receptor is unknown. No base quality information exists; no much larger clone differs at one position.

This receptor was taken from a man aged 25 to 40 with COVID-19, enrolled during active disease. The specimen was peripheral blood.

CDR3 protein: CASRITGGGSPLHF. Read as DNA, the sequence is TGTGCCAGCAGGATAACAGGGGGCGGTTCACCCCTCCACTTT. The chain joins TRBV6-5 to TRBJ1-6, with TRBD1 identical over 9 junction bases. The germline V end is reduced by 6 bases and the J end by 9 bases; junction bases left unmatched: 6. The cysteine opens and the phenylalanine closes a CDR3 of 14 amino acids. Kept here is only the CDR3 DNA, which spans 42 bases and is read in frame from base 1. Sequences MNHEY (CDR1) and SVGAGI (CDR2) are obtained from the germline V gene.